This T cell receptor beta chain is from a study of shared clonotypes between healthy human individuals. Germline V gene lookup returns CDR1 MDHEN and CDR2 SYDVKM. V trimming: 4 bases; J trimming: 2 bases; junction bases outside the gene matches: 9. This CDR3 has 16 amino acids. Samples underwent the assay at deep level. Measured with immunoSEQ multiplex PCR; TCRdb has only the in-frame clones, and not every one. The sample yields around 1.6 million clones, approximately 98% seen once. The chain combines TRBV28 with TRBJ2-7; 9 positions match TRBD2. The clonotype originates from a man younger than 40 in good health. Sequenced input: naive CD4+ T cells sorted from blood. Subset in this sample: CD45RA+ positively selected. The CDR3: CASSSLSAGGAYEQYF. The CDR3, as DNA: TGTGCCAGCAGTTCCCTGTCGGCGGGAGGGGCCTACGAGCAGTACTTC.